Presented here are 4 T cell receptor beta chains from one specimen sequenced in a study of beta chain features in type 1 diabetes. What was sequenced were expressed TCRB transcripts, since all of the isolated RNA had been reverse transcribed. Data came from immunoSEQ multiplex PCR; TCRdb stores just in-frame clones and leaves some out. The data hold 110,000 to 150,000 clones, with about 7.1% observed a single time. The specimen was central memory CD4+ T cells from blood. The source is a woman in her thirties in good health.

There are a few counts of this clone. The chain has TRBV28 and TRBJ1-4, with TRBD1 matching 7 bases. Looked up from germline, CDR1 is MDHEN and CDR2 is SYDVKM. The CDR3 loop spans 15 amino acids. With V trimmed by 3 bases and J by 8 bases, 9 bases remained unmatched. Here the CDR3 DNA reads TGTGCCAGCAGTTTTTATCAGGGGGGTAGGGAAAAACTGTTTTTT. Its protein is CASSFYQGGREKLFF.

The table lists this clone with many counts. The CDR3 bases are TGCGCCAGCAGCCAAGATGGTGGGGCGACAGACTACGAGCAGTACTTC. It is translated as CASSQDGGATDYEQYF. V and J are TRBV4-3 and TRBJ2-7, with D maybe TRBD1 (5 bases). CDR3 length equals 16 residues. V dropped 0 bases and J dropped 3 bases, with 15 bases sitting between them. Germline V gene lookup returns CDR1 LGHNA and CDR2 YSLEER.

In this sample, this clone turned up once. The rearrangement links TRBV9 to TRBJ2-3; 11 bases are shared with TRBD1. The CDR3 is 17 amino acids. V gave up 0 bases and J gave up 6 bases; unmatched junction bases: 9. Germline V gene lookup returns CDR1 SGDLS and CDR2 YYNGEE. CDR3 amino acids: CASSVGQGRDRGDTQYF. The CDR3 coding sequence is TGTGCCAGCAGCGTAGGTCAAGGACGGGACAGGGGGGATACGCAGTATTTT.

This clone appeared a few times. The V call is TRBV21-1, the J call TRBJ2-5; the table's D gene call, TRBD2, was not cross checked with the DNA. TRBV21-1 is a listed pseudogene. The CDR3 sequence is 17 residues long. CDR3 coding DNA: TGTGCCAGCAGCAAAGGGGTGGCTTTGGAGTGCCAAGAGACCCAGTACTTC. Amino acid sequence: CASSKGVALECQETQYF.